Each of the 8 T cell receptor beta chains below was sequenced from the same sample in a study of blood T cell repertoires in COVID-19 (TCRdb year 2020). Libraries were made using the immunoSEQ multiplex PCR assay. What TCRdb holds here is the immuneACCESS table cut down to in-frame rearrangements. Part of the clones is not present; checked against another copy, under half of the missing clones reflect an unresolved V gene, and the others are unexplained. The sample table contains 350,000 or so clones; only one count was recorded for about 92% of them. Of the sample, 3.9% falls within the top ten clones. Sequencing was carried out using peripheral blood. These receptors were taken from a woman aged 60-70 years with COVID-19, enrolled during active disease.

V is TRBV18 and J is TRBJ1-5; 7 nucleotides match TRBD1. The CDR3 contains 14 residues. V trimming: 4 bases; J trimming: 7 bases; junction bases outside the gene matches: 7. Germline lookup yields CDR1 KGHSH and CDR2 LQKENI. CDR3 region: CASSQGTAMQPQHF. The CDR3 DNA reads as TGTGCCAGCTCACAAGGGACAGCGATGCAGCCCCAGCATTTT.

The rearrangement joins TRBV6-5 to TRBJ1-2; tentatively, D is TRBD1 (6 bases). CDR1 is MNHEY, CDR2 SVGAGI, per germline. The CDR3 totals 15 residues. The V gene lost 6 bases and the J gene lost 6 bases, with 20 bases spanning the gap. In nucleotides, the CDR3 is TGTGCCAGCAGCGCAGCCTACGGGACATCCGATGGCTACACCTTC. Its protein is CASSAAYGTSDGYTF.

V gene TRBV10-1 combines with J gene TRBJ1-1, with D tentatively TRBD1 (5 bases). Trimming removed 0 bases from V and 5 bases from J, with 10 bases in between. Germline V lookup: CDR1 WNHNN, CDR2 SYGVQD (reference sequence). The CDR3 is 14 residues long. The CDR3 sequence is CASSESGGRTEAFF. The CDR3 DNA reads TGCGCCAGCAGTGAGTCGGGGGGGAGGACTGAAGCTTTCTTT.

The chain combines TRBV30 with TRBJ1-3; weak D call: TRBD1 (5 bases). Per the germline V gene, CDR1 is GTSNPN and CDR2 is SVGIG (reference sequence). The CDR3 has 12 residues. The CDR3 DNA reads as TGTGCTTACTTCAGGGCTGGAAACACCATATATTTT. Translated: CAYFRAGNTIYF.

The V gene is TRBV30, the J gene TRBJ1-2, with D perhaps matching TRBD1 (5 bases). Trimming removed 1 base from V and 6 bases from J, with 18 bases in between. This CDR3 comprises 15 residues. CDR1 and CDR2 from the germline V gene are GTSNPN and SVGIG (reference sequence). CDR3 region: CAWSAGPSAPHGYTF. CDR3 bases: TGTGCCTGGAGTGCAGGGCCTTCGGCCCCTCATGGCTACACCTTC.

This chain connects TRBV11-2 to TRBJ2-5, with 9 bases lining up with TRBD2. Trimming took 0 bases from V and 1 from J; bases not matched to a gene: 3. The CDR3 covers 16 residues. Germline V gene sequence: CDR1 SGHAT, CDR2 FQNNGV. The DNA of the CDR3 is TGTGCCAGCAGCTTAGAACTAGCGGGTAGCCAAGAGACCCAGTACTTC. It specifies CASSLELAGSQETQYF.

J is TRBJ2-6 and V is TRBV11-2, with D perhaps matching TRBD1 (5 bases). The CDR3 runs to 14 residues. Trimming pared 0 bases from V and 12 bases from J, leaving 12 bases between. Germline loops: CDR1 SGHAT, CDR2 FQNNGV. The DNA of the CDR3 is TGTGCCAGCAGCTTAGAGGCAGGGCCCAGCGTCCTGACTTTC. Translation: CASSLEAGPSVLTF.

This clone was seen just once. The rearrangement uses TRBV5-5 and TRBJ2-5; tentatively, D is TRBD1 (5 bases). The CDR3 covers 14 residues. Germline V CDR1 and CDR2: SGHKS, YYEKEE (reference sequence). Trimming removed 4 bases from V and 4 bases from J, with 14 bases in between. CDR3 nucleotides: TGTGCCAGCAGCCCCCGGACAAGGGTAGAGACCCAGTACTTC. It specifies CASSPRTRVETQYF.